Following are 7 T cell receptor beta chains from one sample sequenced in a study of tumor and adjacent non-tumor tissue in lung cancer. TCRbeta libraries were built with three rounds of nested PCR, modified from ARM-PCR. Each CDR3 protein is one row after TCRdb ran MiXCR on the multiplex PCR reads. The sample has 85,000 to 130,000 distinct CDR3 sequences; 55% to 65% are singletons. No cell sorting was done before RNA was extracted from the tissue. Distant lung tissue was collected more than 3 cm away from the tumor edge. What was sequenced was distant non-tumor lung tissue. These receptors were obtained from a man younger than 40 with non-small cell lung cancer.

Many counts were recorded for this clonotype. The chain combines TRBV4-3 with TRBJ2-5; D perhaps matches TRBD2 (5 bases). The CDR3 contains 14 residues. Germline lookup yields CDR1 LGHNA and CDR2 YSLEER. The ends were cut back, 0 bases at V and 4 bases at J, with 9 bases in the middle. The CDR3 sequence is CASSQELAPETQYF. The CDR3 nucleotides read TGCGCCAGCAGCCAAGAGCTAGCCCCAGAGACCCAGTACTTC.

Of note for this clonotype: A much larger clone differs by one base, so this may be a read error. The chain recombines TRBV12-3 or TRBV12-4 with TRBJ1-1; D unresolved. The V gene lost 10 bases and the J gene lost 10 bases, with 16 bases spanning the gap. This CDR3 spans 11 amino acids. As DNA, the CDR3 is TGTGCCACACGGGATTCACAGTCAGCTTTCTTT. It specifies CATRDSQSAFF.

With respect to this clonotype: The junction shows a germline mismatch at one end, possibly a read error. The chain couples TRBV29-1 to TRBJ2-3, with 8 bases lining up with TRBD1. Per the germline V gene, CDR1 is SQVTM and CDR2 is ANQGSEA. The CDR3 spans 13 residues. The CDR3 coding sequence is TGCAGCGCTGACAGGGGTAGCACGGATACGCAGTATTTT. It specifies CSADRGSTDTQYF.

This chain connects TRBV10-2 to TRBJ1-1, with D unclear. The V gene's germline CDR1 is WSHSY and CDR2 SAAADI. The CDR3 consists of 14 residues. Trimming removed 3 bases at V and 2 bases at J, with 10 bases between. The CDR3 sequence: CASSDPTVNTEAFF. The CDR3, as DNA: TGCGCCAGCAGTGATCCTACAGTAAACACTGAAGCTTTCTTT.

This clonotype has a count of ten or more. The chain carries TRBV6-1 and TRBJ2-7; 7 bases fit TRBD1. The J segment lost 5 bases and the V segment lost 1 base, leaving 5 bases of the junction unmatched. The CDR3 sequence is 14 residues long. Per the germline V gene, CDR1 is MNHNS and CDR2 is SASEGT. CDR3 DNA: TGTGCCAGCAGTGAAGGGGGACAGCCCGACGAGCAGTACTTC. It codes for CASSEGGQPDEQYF.

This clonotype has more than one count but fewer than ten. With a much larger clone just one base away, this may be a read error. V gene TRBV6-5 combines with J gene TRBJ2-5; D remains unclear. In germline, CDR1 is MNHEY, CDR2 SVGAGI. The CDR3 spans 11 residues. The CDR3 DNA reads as TGTGCCAGCAGGTCAATGGAGACCCGGTACTTC. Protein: CASRSMETRYF.

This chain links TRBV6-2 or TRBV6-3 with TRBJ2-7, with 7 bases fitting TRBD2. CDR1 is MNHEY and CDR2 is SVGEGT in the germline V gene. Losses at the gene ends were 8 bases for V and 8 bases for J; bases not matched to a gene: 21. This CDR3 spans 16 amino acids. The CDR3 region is CASETPAGVRSYQQYF. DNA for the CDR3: TGTGCCAGCGAAACGCCGGCGGGAGTACGTTCCTATCAGCAGTACTTC.